This T cell receptor (beta chain) was captured by sequencing in a study of human CD8 memory T cell subsets (dated by TCRdb to the early 2020s). The study in broad terms: TCRbeta repertoires of stem-like (TSTEM), progenitor exhausted-like (TPEX) and effector memory CD8+ T cell subsets were compared to assess their clonal relationships. Six or seven donors each provided TSTEM, TPEX and effector memory subsets, from which TCRbeta repertoires were obtained.

From the cysteine through the phenylalanine, the CDR3 covers 15 amino acids. The DNA sequence is not available. Taken from the germline V gene (reference sequence), the CDR1 and CDR2 loops are SEHNR and FQNEAQ. The reads were generated on a NextSeq 550. A Human TCR Profiling Kit was used to prepare UMI-labeled 5' RACE TCRbeta libraries. The same number of PCR cycles was used to prepare all TCRbeta libraries in parallel. The original pipeline was this. Between 3,000 and 18,000 functional CDR3beta clonotypes were contained in each TCRbeta library. MIGEC 1.2.9 handled UMI extraction and consensus assembly, with a minimum of three reads required per UMI. MiXCR 3.0.3 was used to extract in-frame CDR3beta repertoires. Each sample was downsampled to 42,000 randomly selected UMIs before diversity metrics were computed in VDJtools 1.2.1. Repertoire overlap metrics D, R and F2 were calculated in VDJtools for the top 3,000 clones of each sample pair. Reads reprocessed by TCRdb are summarized as one entry per CDR3 protein sequence, and DNA is absent. What appears here as the V and J calls and clone size reflects TCRdb's work, not the paper's. The sample table gives more than 5,500 distinct CDR3 sequences. The biggest ten clones account for approximately 23% of the sample.

As regards this clonotype: Its antigen has not been determined.

CCR7+ PD-1+ TIGIT+ early differentiated memory cells with dysfunctional, exhausted-like traits were defined as progenitor exhausted-like memory CD8+ T cells (TPEX). Peripheral blood mononuclear cells were isolated from healthy donor buffy coats by density gradient separation. Negative magnetic separation using EasySep or MojoSort CD8+ T cell isolation kits was how the study enriched total CD8+ T cells. An RNeasy Mini Kit was used to extract total RNA from duplicate vials of roughly 160,000 sorted CD8+ T cells per subset. PBMCs were used either fresh or after being cryopreserved in fetal bovine serum containing about 10% DMSO. Fluorescence-activated cell sorting on a FACSAria III was used to sort CD8+ T cell subsets to purity. Study-wide conclusions, independent of this receptor: Normalized Shannon-Wiener diversity was similarly high in TSTEM and TPEX subsets, while effector memory subsets were less diverse by comparison. Although both stem-like subsets shared clonotypes with effector memory cells, the overlap between TSTEM and TPEX repertoires was minimal, suggesting distinct antigen spectra for the TSTEM and TPEX subsets. Greater repertoire diversity in TSTEM than in TPEX subsets was suggested by Chao1 estimates, potentially reflecting a broader range of specificities. Sequencing was limited to TCRbeta chains, and the repertoire comparisons were based on about six donors analyzed with paired t-tests and Bonferroni correction.

Recombination linked TRBV7-9 to TRBJ1-1; TCRdb's D call, TRBD1, is unchecked because there is no DNA. The source is a human donor in good health. The sequencing sample was made of CD8+ T cells from PBMCs. The encoded CDR3 is CASSPAGGGDTEAFF.